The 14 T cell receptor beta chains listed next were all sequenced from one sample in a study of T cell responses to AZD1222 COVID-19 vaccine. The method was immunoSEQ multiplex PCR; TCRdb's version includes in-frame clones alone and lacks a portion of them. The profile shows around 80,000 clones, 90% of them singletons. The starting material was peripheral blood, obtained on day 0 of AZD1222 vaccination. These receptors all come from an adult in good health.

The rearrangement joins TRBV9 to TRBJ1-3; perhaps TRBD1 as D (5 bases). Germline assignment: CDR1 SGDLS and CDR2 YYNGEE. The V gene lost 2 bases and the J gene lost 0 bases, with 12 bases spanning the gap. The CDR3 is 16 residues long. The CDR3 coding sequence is TGTGCCAGCAGCGTCGACAGACCTAGCTCTGGAAACACCATATATTTT. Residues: CASSVDRPSSGNTIYF.

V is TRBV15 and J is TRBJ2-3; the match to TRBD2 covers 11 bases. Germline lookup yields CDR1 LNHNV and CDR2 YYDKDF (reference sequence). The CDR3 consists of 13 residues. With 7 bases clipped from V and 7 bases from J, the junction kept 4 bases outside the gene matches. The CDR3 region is CATTLAGGYTQYF. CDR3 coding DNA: TGTGCCACCACCCTAGCGGGGGGCTATACGCAGTATTTT. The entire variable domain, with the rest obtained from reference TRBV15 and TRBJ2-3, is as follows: DAMVIQNPRYQVTQFGKPVTLSCSQTLNHNVMYWYQQKSSQAPKLLFHYYDKDFNNEADTPDNFQSRRPNTSFCFLDIRSPGLGDTAMYLCATTLAGGYTQYFGPGTRLTVL.

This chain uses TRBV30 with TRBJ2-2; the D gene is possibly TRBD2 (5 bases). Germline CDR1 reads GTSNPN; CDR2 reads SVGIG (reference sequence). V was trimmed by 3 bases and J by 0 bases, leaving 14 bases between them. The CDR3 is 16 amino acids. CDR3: CAWSLRGIANTGELFF. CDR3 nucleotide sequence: TGTGCCTGGAGCCTCAGAGGGATCGCGAACACCGGGGAGCTGTTTTTT.

CDR3 sequence: CASSTTGGYQPQHF. The CDR3 nucleotides read TGTGCCAGTAGTACGACAGGGGGGTATCAGCCCCAGCATTTT. The chain combines TRBV19 with TRBJ1-5; 9 bases fit TRBD1. The CDR3 has 14 residues. CDR1 is LNHDA and CDR2 is SQIVND in the germline V gene (reference sequence). V lost 4 bases and J lost 5; bases outside the gene matches: 3.

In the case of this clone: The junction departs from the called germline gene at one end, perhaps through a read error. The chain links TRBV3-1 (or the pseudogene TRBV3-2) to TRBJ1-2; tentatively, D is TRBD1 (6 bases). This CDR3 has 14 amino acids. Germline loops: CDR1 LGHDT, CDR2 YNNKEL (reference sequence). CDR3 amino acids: CASSQDLAGVGRAF. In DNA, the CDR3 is TGTGCCAGCAGCCAAGATTTGGCAGGGGTGGGAAGAGCCTTC.

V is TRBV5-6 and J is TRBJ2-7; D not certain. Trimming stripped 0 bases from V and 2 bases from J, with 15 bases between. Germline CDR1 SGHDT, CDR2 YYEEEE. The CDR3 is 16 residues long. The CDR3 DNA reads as TGTGCCAGCAGCTTGGGGGTGGTGGGTGCGACCTACGAGCAGTACTTC. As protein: CASSLGVVGATYEQYF.

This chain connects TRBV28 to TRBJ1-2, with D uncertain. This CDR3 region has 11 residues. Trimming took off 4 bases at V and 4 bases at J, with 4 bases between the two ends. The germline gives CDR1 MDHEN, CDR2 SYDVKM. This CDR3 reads CASSYIYGYTF. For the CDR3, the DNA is TGTGCCAGCAGTTATATCTATGGCTACACCTTC.

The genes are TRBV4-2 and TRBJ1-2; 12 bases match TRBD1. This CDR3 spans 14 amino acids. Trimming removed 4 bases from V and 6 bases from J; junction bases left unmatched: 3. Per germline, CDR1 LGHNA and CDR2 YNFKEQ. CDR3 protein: CASSRDRGRDGYTF. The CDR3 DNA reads TGTGCCAGCAGCCGGGACAGGGGGCGCGATGGCTACACCTTC.

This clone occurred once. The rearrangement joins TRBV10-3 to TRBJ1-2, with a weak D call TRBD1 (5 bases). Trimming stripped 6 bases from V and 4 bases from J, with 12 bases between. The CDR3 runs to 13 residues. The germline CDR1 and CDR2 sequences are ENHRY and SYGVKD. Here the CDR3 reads CAISLDSSYGYTF. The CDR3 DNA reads TGTGCCATCAGCCTAGACAGTTCCTATGGCTACACCTTC.

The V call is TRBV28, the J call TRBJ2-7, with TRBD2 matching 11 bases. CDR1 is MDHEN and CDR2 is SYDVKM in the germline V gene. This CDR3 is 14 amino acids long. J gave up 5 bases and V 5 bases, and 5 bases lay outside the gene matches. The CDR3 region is CASSVTSGVNEQYF. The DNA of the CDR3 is TGTGCCAGCAGTGTGACTAGCGGGGTTAACGAGCAGTACTTC. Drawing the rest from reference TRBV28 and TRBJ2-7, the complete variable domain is DVKVTQSSRYLVKRTGEKVFLECVQDMDHENMFWYRQDPGLGLRLIYFSYDVKMKEKGDIPEGYSVSREKKERFSLILESASTNQTSMYLCASSVTSGVNEQYFGPGTRLTVT.

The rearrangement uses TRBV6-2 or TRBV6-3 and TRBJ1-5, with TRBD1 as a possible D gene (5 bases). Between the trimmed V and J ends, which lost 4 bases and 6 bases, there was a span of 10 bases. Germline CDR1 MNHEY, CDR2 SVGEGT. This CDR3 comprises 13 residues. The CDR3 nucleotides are TGTGCCAGCAGTTCAGGGCCCGGTCAGCCCCAGCATTTT. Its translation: CASSSGPGQPQHF.

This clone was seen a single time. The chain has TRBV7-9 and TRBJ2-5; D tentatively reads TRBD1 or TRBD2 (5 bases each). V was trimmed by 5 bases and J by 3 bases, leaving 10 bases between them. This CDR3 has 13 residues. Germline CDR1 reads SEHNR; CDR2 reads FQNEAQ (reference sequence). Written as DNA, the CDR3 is TGTGCCAGCAGCCGGGGCTTCAAAGAGACCCAGTACTTC. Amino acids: CASSRGFKETQYF.

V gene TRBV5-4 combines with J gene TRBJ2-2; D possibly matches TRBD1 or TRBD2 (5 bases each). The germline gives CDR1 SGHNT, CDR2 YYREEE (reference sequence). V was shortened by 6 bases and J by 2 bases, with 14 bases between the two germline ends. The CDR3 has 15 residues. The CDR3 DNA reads TGTGCCAGCACCAAATGGGGGATTAACACCGGGGAGCTGTTTTTT. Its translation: CASTKWGINTGELFF.

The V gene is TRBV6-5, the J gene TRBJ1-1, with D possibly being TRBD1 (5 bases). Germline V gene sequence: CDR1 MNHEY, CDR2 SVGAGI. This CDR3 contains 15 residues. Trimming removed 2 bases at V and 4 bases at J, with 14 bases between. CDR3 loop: CASSYAEGWSTEAFF. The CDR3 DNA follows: TGTGCCAGCAGTTACGCTGAGGGGTGGAGCACTGAAGCTTTCTTT.